This T cell receptor (beta chain) emerged from a study of blood T cell repertoires in COVID-19. TCRdb's table, derived via immunoSEQ multiplex PCR, lists solely in-frame clones and lacks some. Altogether hundreds of thousands of clones are present, 85% to 90% being singletons, with the ten largest covering 1%. The V gene's germline CDR1 is LGHNA and CDR2 YNFKEQ. The CDR3 is made up of 18 amino acids. With 0 bases clipped from V and 4 bases from J, the junction kept 13 bases outside the gene matches. The sequencing input was PBMCs or T cells enriched from blood (not recorded which). The receptor was derived from a man in his late teens or twenties who had recovered from COVID-19. The chain combines TRBV4-2 with TRBJ1-2; 8 bases are a match to TRBD1. The CDR3 coding sequence is TGTGCCAGCAGCCAAGATCCCGGACAGGGCCTGAACTTCTATGGCTACACCTTC. Residues: CASSQDPGQGLNFYGYTF.